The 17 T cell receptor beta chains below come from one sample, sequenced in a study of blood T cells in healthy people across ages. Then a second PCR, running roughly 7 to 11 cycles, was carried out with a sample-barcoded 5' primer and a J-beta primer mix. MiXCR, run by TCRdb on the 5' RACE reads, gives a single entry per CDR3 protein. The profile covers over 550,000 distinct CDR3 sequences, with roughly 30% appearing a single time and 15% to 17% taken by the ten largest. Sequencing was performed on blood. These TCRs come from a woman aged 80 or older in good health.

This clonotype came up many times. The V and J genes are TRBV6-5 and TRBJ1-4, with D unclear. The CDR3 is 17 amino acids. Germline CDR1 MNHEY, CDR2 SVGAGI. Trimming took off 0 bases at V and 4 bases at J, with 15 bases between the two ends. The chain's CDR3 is CASSYSKGPGLNEKLFF. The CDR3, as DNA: TGTGCCAGCAGTTACTCAAAAGGCCCGGGTCTTAATGAAAAACTGTTTTTT.

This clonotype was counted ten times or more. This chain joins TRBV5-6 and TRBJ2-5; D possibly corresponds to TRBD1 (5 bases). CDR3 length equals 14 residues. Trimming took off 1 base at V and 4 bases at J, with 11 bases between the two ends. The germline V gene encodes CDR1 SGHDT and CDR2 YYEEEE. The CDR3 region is CASSLQGSGETQYF. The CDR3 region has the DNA TGTGCCAGCAGCTTGCAGGGCTCGGGAGAGACCCAGTACTTC.

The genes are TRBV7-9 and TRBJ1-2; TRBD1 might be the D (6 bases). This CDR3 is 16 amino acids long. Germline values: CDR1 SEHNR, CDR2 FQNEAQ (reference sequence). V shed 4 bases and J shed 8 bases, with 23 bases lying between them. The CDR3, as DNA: TGTGCCAGCAGCTCCGACGGGACACCCGGAGAGTACGGCTACACCTTC. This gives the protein CASSSDGTPGEYGYTF.

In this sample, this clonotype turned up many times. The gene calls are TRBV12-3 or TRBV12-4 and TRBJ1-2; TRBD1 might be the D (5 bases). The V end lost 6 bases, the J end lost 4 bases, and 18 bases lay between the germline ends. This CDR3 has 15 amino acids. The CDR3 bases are TGTGCCAGCAGGGAACAGGCGTACGGGGGCTATGGCTACACCTTC. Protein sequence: CASREQAYGGYGYTF.

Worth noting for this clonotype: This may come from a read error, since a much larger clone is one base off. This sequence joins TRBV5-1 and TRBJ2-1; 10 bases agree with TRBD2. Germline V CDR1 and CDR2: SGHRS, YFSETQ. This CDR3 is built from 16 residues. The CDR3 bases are TGCGGCAGCAGCCAGATAGCGGGGGGTCCCAGGAATGAGCAGTTCTTC. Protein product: CGSSQIAGGPRNEQFF.

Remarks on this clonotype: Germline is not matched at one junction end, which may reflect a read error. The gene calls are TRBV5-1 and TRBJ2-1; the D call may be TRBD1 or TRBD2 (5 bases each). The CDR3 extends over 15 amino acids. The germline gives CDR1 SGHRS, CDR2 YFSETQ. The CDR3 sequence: CASSRGEFSYNEHFF. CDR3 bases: TGCGCCAGCAGCCGAGGGGAATTTTCCTACAATGAGCACTTCTTC.

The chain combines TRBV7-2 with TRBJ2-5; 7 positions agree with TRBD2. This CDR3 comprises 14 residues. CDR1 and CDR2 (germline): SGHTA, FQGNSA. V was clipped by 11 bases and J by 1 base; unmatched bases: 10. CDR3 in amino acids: CADSYWGGQETQYF. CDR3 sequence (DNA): TGTGCCGACAGCTATTGGGGGGGCCAAGAGACCCAGTACTTC.

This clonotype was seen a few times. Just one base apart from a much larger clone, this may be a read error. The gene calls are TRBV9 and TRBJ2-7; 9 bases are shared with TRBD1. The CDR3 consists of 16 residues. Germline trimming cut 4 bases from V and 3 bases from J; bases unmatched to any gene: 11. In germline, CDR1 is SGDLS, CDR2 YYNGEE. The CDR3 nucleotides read TGTGCCAGCAGCCGGGACCCCGGGACAGGGAGCTACGAGCAGTACTTC. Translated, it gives CASSRDPGTGSYEQYF.

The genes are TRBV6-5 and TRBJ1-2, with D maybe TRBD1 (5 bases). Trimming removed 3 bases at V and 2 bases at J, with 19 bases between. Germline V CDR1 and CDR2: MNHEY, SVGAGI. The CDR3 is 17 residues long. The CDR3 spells CASSYQDTSSVNYGYTF. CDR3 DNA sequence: TGTGCCAGCAGTTATCAGGACACATCAAGCGTCAACTATGGCTACACCTTC.

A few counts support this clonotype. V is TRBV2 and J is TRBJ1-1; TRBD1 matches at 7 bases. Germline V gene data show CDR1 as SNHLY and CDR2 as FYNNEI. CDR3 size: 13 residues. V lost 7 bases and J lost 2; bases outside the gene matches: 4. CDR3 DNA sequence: TGTGCCAGCACCCGGGACAGAAACACTGAAGCTTTCTTT. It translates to CASTRDRNTEAFF.

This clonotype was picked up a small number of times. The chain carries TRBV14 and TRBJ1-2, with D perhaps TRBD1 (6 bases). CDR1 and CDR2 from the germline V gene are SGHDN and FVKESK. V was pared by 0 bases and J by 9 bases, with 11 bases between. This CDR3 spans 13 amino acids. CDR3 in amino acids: CASSQEAGARYTF. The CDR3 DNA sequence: TGTGCCAGCAGCCAAGAGGCAGGGGCTCGCTACACCTTC. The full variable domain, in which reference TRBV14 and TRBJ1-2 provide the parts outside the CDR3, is EAGVTQFPSHSVIEKGQTVTLRCDPISGHDNLYWYRRVMGKEIKFLLHFVKESKQDESGMPNNRFLAERTGGTYSTLKVQPAELEDSGVYFCASSQEAGARYTFGSGTRLTVV.

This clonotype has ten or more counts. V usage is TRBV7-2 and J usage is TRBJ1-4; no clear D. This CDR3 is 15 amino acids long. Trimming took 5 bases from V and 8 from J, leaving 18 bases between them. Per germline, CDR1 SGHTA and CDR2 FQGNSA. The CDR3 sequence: CASSPMAPLGEKLFF. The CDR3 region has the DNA TGTGCCAGCAGCCCCATGGCCCCGCTGGGGGAAAAACTGTTTTTT.

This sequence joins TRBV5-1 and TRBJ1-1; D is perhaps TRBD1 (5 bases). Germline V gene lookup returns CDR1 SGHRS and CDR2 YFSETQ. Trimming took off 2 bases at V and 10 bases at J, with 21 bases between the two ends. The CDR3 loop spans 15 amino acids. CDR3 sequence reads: CASSLLGVEGVIAFF. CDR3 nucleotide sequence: TGCGCCAGCAGCTTACTCGGGGTGGAAGGGGTGATAGCTTTCTTT. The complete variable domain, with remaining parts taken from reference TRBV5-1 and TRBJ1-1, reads KAGVTQTPRYLIKTRGQQVTLSCSPISGHRSVSWYQQTPGQGLQFLFEYFSETQRNKGNFPGRFSGRQFSNSRSEMNVSTLELGDSALYLCASSLLGVEGVIAFFGQGTRLTVV.

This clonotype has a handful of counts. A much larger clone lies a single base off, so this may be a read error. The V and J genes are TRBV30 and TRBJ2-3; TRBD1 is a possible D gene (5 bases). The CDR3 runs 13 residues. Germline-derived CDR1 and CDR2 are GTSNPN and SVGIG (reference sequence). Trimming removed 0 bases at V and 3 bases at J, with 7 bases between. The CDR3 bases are TGTGCCTGGAGTGTACAGGAGACAGATACGCAGTATTTT. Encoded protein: CAWSVQETDTQYF.

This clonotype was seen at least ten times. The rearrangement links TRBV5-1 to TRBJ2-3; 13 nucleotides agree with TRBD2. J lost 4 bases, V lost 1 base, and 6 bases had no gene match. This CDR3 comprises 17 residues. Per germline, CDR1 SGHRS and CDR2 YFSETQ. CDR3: CASSLKDTSGGADTQYF. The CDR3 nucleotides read TGCGCCAGCAGCTTGAAAGACACTAGCGGGGGGGCAGATACGCAGTATTTT.

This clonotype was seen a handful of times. As DNA, the CDR3 is TGCAGTGCGGCATCCCAGCGGGGGGACTACAATGAGCAGTACTTC. This sequence encodes CSAASQRGDYNEQYF. The rearrangement links TRBV20-1 to TRBJ2-1; 9 nucleotides agree with TRBD2. The end of the DNA is better explained by TRBJ2-7, so the J call may be wrong. CDR1 is DFQATT and CDR2 is SNEGSKA in the germline V gene (reference sequence). The CDR3 is 15 residues long.

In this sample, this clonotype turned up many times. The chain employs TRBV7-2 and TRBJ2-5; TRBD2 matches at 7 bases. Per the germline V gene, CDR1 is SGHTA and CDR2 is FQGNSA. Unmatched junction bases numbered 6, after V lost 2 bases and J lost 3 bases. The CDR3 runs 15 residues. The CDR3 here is CASSLSPSGKETQYF. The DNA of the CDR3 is TGTGCCAGCAGCTTATCTCCTAGCGGCAAAGAGACCCAGTACTTC.